Following are 24 T cell receptor beta chains from one sample sequenced in a study of blood T cell repertoires in COVID-19 (TCRdb year 2020). Receptor libraries were prepared by the immunoSEQ multiplex PCR assay. What TCRdb holds here is the immuneACCESS table cut down to in-frame rearrangements. Part of the clones is not present; checked against another copy, under half of the missing clones reflect an unresolved V gene, and the others are unexplained. Across this sample there are a few hundred thousand clones, with about nine tenths seen only once. The top ten clones comprise 6.2% of the sample. The sample consisted of peripheral blood. Every receptor here comes from a man in his 60s with acute or convalescent COVID-19.

The CDR3 loop is CASSSSGGYSYEQYF. DNA of the CDR3: TGTGCCAGCAGCTCATCAGGGGGATACTCCTACGAGCAGTACTTC. The chain uses TRBV5-6 and TRBJ2-7, with 7 bases aligning to TRBD1. Per germline, CDR1 SGHDT and CDR2 YYEEEE. The CDR3 contains 15 residues. Trimming at V came to 3 bases and at J to 0 bases, leaving 6 bases not matched to a gene.

This chain links TRBV2 with TRBJ2-1; D perhaps matches TRBD1 (6 bases). V lost 6 bases and J lost 0, with 12 bases in between. The CDR3 is 15 residues long. CDR1 and CDR2 from the germline V gene are SNHLY and FYNNEI. CDR3 sequence reads: CASRVQGSSYNEQFF. The CDR3 DNA sequence: TGTGCCAGCAGAGTACAGGGAAGCTCCTACAATGAGCAGTTCTTC.

V is TRBV27 and J is TRBJ2-2, with 7 bases matching TRBD1. The CDR3 is made up of 16 amino acids. V lost 4 bases to trimming and J lost 0 bases; unmatched junction nucleotides: 5. Germline-derived CDR1 and CDR2 are MNHEY and SMNVEV (reference sequence). As DNA, the CDR3 is TGTGCCAGCAGTTCCAGACAGGGTGCGAACACCGGGGAGCTGTTTTTT. Translation: CASSSRQGANTGELFF.

The chain employs TRBV10-3 and TRBJ2-3, with 8 bases lining up with TRBD1. Germline assignment: CDR1 ENHRY and CDR2 SYGVKD. With V trimmed by 0 bases and J by 3 bases, 11 bases remained unmatched. CDR3 size: 18 residues. The CDR3 bases are TGTGCCATCAGTGAGTCGAGGAGTAACAGGGGGAATACAGATACGCAGTATTTT. Translation: CAISESRSNRGNTDTQYF.

The chain carries TRBV12-5 and TRBJ2-7; D uncertain. V was pared by 3 bases and J by 2 bases, with 8 bases between. The CDR3 consists of 13 residues. CDR1 LGHNT and CDR2 FRNRAP come from the germline V gene. The CDR3 sequence: CASGFEKTYEQYF. The CDR3 DNA reads as TGTGCTAGTGGTTTCGAGAAGACCTACGAGCAGTACTTC.

This clone was seen more than once but under ten times. The CDR3 reads CASSVVISAPNEQFF. The DNA of the CDR3 is TGTGCCAGCAGTGTTGTGATTTCCGCGCCCAATGAGCAGTTCTTC. V and J are TRBV2 and TRBJ2-1; D uncertain. Trimming took off 4 bases at V and 6 bases at J, with 16 bases between the two ends. The CDR3 is 15 amino acids. In germline, CDR1 is SNHLY, CDR2 FYNNEI.

This clone appeared a single time. The genes are TRBV7-2 and TRBJ2-1; no reliable D call. Germline CDR1 reads SGHTA; CDR2 reads FQGNSA. Between the trimmed V and J ends, which lost 3 bases and 11 bases, there was a span of 11 bases. This CDR3 has 12 residues. This CDR3 is CASSFLLTKQFF. CDR3 nucleotide sequence: TGTGCCAGCAGCTTCTTGCTAACTAAGCAGTTCTTC.

V usage is TRBV5-1 and J usage is TRBJ2-5, with 7 bases fitting TRBD1. Trimming cost V 5 bases and J 5 bases; bases outside gene matches: 12. The CDR3 length is 15 residues. The germline V gene encodes CDR1 SGHRS and CDR2 YFSETQ. The CDR3 spells CASSLKQGSIETQYF. The CDR3 DNA sequence: TGCGCCAGCAGTTTAAAACAGGGGAGTATTGAGACCCAGTACTTC.

This clone was observed once. This chain joins TRBV11-2 and TRBJ2-3; D is unresolved. CDR3 length equals 16 residues. Germline V CDR1 and CDR2: SGHAT, FQNNGV. Trimming removed 2 bases from V and 0 bases from J, with 12 bases in between. The CDR3 reads CASSLNPLSSTDTQYF. The CDR3 coding sequence is TGTGCCAGCAGCTTAAATCCTTTATCCAGCACAGATACGCAGTATTTT.

This chain links TRBV29-1 with TRBJ2-1, with TRBD2 matching 12 bases. V lost 4 bases and J lost 8; bases outside the gene matches: 12. Germline V CDR1 and CDR2: SQVTM, ANQGSEA. The CDR3 loop spans 16 amino acids. The CDR3 loop reads CSVVTTQLAGGYEQFF. CDR3 in DNA: TGCAGCGTTGTTACAACGCAACTAGCGGGAGGATATGAGCAGTTCTTC.

This clone was seen only once. The CDR3 sequence: CASSLFGTSYGGYGYTF. CDR3 sequence (DNA): TGTGCCAGCAGCTTGTTTGGGACAAGCTACGGAGGTTATGGCTACACCTTC. This chain joins TRBV5-6 and TRBJ1-2, with D tentatively TRBD1 (6 bases). Trimming took off 1 base at V and 5 bases at J, with 21 bases between the two ends. The CDR3 is 17 amino acids. CDR1 and CDR2 from the germline V gene are SGHDT and YYEEEE.

J is TRBJ2-5 and V is TRBV10-3, with 11 bases fitting TRBD2. Germline V gives CDR1 ENHRY, CDR2 SYGVKD. Trimming removed 9 bases from V and 5 bases from J; junction bases left unmatched: 11. CDR3 size: 15 residues. Here the CDR3 reads CAIAIGTSGRETQYF. Written as DNA, the CDR3 is TGTGCCATTGCTATAGGGACTAGCGGCCGGGAGACCCAGTACTTC.

V usage is TRBV30 and J usage is TRBJ1-5, with D maybe TRBD1 (5 bases). Trimming stripped 3 bases from V and 3 bases from J, with 9 bases between. Germline V gene lookup returns CDR1 GTSNPN and CDR2 SVGIG (reference sequence). There are 13 residues in the CDR3. The CDR3 here is CAWSTRDNQPQHF. The CDR3 region has the DNA TGTGCCTGGAGCACCAGGGACAATCAGCCCCAGCATTTT.

The rearrangement links TRBV29-1 to TRBJ2-7, with D possibly matching TRBD1 (7 bases). The CDR3 has 13 amino acids. The germline CDR1 and CDR2 sequences are SQVTM and ANQGSEA. Trimming cost V 6 bases and J 1 base, with 13 bases left between them. CDR3 nucleotides: TGCAGCGTCCGGTCAGGGGGGTCCTACGAGCAGTACTTC. The encoded protein is CSVRSGGSYEQYF.

The chain uses TRBV6-2 or TRBV6-3 and TRBJ1-2; the D is unclear. The CDR3 sequence is 13 residues long. Germline assignment: CDR1 MNHEY and CDR2 SVGEGT. Trimming stripped 5 bases from V and 3 bases from J, with 10 bases between. In DNA, the CDR3 is TGTGCCAGCAGTCCCGAGACTGACTATGGCTACACCTTC. This codes for CASSPETDYGYTF.

The chain couples TRBV11-2 to TRBJ2-3; 9 bases fit TRBD2. Germline CDR1 and CDR2: SGHAT and FQNNGV. V shed 5 bases and J 4 bases; nucleotides not matched to a gene: 4. The CDR3 contains 14 residues. The chain's CDR3 is CASSPQREADTQYF. CDR3 nucleotide sequence: TGTGCCAGCAGCCCCCAGCGGGAGGCAGATACGCAGTATTTT.

The V and J genes are TRBV4-3 and TRBJ1-3, with D possibly matching TRBD1 (5 bases). Germline CDR1 reads LGHNA; CDR2 reads YSLEER. V was trimmed by 4 bases and J by 7 bases, leaving 11 bases between them. The CDR3 runs 13 residues. DNA of the CDR3: TGCGCCAGCAGCCCAACAGGAGCTAACACCATATATTTT. Translated: CASSPTGANTIYF.

The chain recombines TRBV5-1 with TRBJ2-7; TRBD1 might be the D (6 bases). This CDR3 has 16 residues. The germline V gene encodes CDR1 SGHRS and CDR2 YFSETQ. The V end lost 4 bases, the J end lost 4 bases, and 21 bases lay between the germline ends. The CDR3 region has the DNA TGCGCCAGCAGCCAGTTCGGCCTCATTACAGGGTACGAGCAGTACTTC. Protein sequence: CASSQFGLITGYEQYF.

The rearrangement joins TRBV6-2 or TRBV6-3 to TRBJ2-7, with D perhaps matching TRBD1 (5 bases). The CDR3 covers 12 residues. The germline V and J ends were trimmed by 6 bases and 5 bases, with 11 bases remaining between them. Germline V gene sequence: CDR1 MNHEY, CDR2 SVGEGT. The CDR3 here is CASSSGSNEQYF. In DNA, the CDR3 is TGTGCCAGCAGCTCAGGGTCCAACGAGCAGTACTTC.

This chain links TRBV13 with TRBJ2-3; D is ambiguous. Germline V gives CDR1 PRHDT, CDR2 FYEKMQ (reference sequence). The CDR3 sequence is 15 residues long. V lost 3 bases and J 0 bases, leaving 10 bases between the germline ends. This CDR3 reads CASSLEGASTDTQYF. For the CDR3, the DNA is TGTGCCAGCAGCTTGGAAGGAGCTAGCACAGATACGCAGTATTTT.

The chain links TRBV28 to TRBJ1-1; D gene uncertain. The V end lost 5 bases, the J end lost 2 bases, and 9 bases lay between the germline ends. The CDR3 consists of 13 residues. In germline, CDR1 is MDHEN, CDR2 SYDVKM. CDR3 sequence reads: CASSMTANTEAFF. For the CDR3, the DNA is TGTGCCAGCAGTATGACTGCTAACACTGAAGCTTTCTTT. Supplemented by reference TRBV28 and TRBJ1-1, the full variable domain reads DVKVTQSSRYLVKRTGEKVFLECVQDMDHENMFWYRQDPGLGLRLIYFSYDVKMKEKGDIPEGYSVSREKKERFSLILESASTNQTSMYLCASSMTANTEAFFGQGTRLTVV.

This rearrangement joins TRBV24-1 to TRBJ2-2; possible D gene TRBD2, 6 bases. Germline CDR1 KGHDR, CDR2 SFDVKD. The CDR3 is made up of 12 amino acids. The V end was cut by 7 bases, the J end by 7 bases, with 9 bases between. CDR3 loop: CATSREFGELFF. Here the CDR3 DNA reads TGTGCCACCAGCCGGGAGTTCGGGGAGCTGTTTTTT.

CDR3 amino acids: CASGSHYRAGSSGANVLTF. The CDR3 nucleotides read TGTGCTAGTGGTTCACACTACAGGGCCGGCAGCTCTGGGGCCAACGTCCTGACTTTC. The chain uses TRBV12-5 and TRBJ2-6; D perhaps matches TRBD1 (6 bases). The CDR3 runs to 19 residues. V lost 4 bases and J lost 0, with 19 bases in between. The germline CDR1 and CDR2 sequences are LGHNT and FRNRAP.

V is TRBV18 and J is TRBJ2-1, with 8 bases that match TRBD2. CDR1 is KGHSH and CDR2 is LQKENI in the germline V gene. Trimming took 0 bases from V and 6 from J; bases not matched to a gene: 13. The CDR3 length is 18 residues. In DNA form, the CDR3 reads TGTGCCAGCTCACCACCGTCGGAGGACGGGGGGGGAGGCAATGAGCAGTTCTTC. Translating it yields CASSPPSEDGGGGNEQFF.